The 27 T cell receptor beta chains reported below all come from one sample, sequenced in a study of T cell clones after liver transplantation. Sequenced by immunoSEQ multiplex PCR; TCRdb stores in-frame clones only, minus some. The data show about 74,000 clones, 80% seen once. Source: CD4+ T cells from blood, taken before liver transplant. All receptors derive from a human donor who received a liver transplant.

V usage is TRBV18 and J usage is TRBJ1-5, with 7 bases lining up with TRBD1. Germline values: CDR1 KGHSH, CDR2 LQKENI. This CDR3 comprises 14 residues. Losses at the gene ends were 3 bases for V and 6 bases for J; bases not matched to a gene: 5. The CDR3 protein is CASSPQGGFQPQHF. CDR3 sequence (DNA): TGTGCCAGCTCACCGCAGGGGGGCTTTCAGCCCCAGCATTTT.

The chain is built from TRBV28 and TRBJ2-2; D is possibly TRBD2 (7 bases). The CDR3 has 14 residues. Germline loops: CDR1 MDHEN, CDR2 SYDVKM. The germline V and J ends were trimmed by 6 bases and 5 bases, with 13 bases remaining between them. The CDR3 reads CASSFEGGTGELFF. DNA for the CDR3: TGTGCCAGCAGCTTCGAGGGGGGGACCGGGGAGCTGTTTTTT.

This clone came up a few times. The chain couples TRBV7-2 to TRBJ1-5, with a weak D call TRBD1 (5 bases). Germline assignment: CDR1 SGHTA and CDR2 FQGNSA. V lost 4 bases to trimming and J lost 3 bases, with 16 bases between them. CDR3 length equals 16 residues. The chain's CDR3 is CASSSPGVGDNQPQHF. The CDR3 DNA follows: TGTGCCAGCAGCTCCCCGGGGGTCGGAGACAATCAGCCCCAGCATTTT.

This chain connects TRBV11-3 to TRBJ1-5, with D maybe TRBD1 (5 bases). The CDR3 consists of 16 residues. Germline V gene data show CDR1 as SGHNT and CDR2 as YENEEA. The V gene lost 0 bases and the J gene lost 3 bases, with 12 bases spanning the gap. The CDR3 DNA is TGTGCCAGCAGCTTAGATGGGGGGATCCTCAATCAGCCCCAGCATTTT. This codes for CASSLDGGILNQPQHF. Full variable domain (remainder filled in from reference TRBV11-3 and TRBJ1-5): EAGVVQSPRYKIIEKKQPVAFWCNPISGHNTLYWYLQNLGQGPELLIRYENEEAVDDSQLPKDRFSAERLKGVDSTLKIQPAELGDSAVYLCASSLDGGILNQPQHFGDGTRLSIL.

The CDR3 reads CATRNWDDKLFF. The DNA for the CDR3 is TGTGCCACCCGAAACTGGGACGATAAACTGTTTTTT. The rearrangement links TRBV28 to TRBJ1-4; D possibly corresponds to TRBD1 (5 bases). The V end lost 10 bases, the J end lost 11 bases, and 17 bases lay between the germline ends. The CDR3 spans 12 residues. Germline V gives CDR1 MDHEN, CDR2 SYDVKM.

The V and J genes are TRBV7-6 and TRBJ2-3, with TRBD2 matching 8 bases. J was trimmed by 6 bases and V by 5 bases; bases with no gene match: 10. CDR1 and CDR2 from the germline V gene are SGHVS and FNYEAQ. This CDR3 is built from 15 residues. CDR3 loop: CASSPVSQREDTQYF. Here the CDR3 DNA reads TGTGCCAGCAGCCCAGTCAGCCAGCGGGAGGATACGCAGTATTTT.

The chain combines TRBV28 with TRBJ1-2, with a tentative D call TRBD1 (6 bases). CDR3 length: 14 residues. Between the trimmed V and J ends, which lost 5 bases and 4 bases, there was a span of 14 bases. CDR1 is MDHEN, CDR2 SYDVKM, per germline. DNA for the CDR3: TGTGCCAGCAGTCAAACAGGGAGGGGCTATGGCTACACCTTC. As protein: CASSQTGRGYGYTF.

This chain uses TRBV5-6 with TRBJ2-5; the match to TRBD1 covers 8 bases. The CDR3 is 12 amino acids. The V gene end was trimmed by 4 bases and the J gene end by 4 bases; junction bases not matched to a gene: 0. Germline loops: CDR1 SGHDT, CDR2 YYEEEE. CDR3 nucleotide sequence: TGTGCCAGCAGCGGGACAGGAGAGACCCAGTACTTC. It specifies CASSGTGETQYF.

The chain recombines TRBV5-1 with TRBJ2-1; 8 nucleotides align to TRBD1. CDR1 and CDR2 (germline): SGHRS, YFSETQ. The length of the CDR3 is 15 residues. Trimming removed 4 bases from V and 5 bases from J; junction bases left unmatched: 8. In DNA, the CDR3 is TGCGCCAGCAGCGCCAGGGGGCGGCCCGACAATGAGCAGTTCTTC. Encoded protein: CASSARGRPDNEQFF. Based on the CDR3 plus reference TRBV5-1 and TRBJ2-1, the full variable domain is KAGVTQTPRYLIKTRGQQVTLSCSPISGHRSVSWYQQTPGQGLQFLFEYFSETQRNKGNFPGRFSGRQFSNSRSEMNVSTLELGDSALYLCASSARGRPDNEQFFGPGTRLTVL.

CDR3 sequence: CAWSVRGSINRALIEQYF. CDR3 in DNA: TGTGCCTGGAGCGTACGAGGTTCAATAAACCGGGCACTTATCGAGCAGTACTTC. The rearrangement links TRBV30 to TRBJ2-7; D is unresolved. The CDR3 runs to 18 residues. Germline CDR1 is GTSNPN and CDR2 is SVGIG (reference sequence). Trimming removed 3 bases at V and 6 bases at J, with 30 bases between.

CDR3: CASSLRVAGNTIYF. CDR3 nucleotides: TGTGCCAGCTCACTACGGGTCGCTGGAAACACCATATATTTT. The genes are TRBV18 and TRBJ1-3; unclear D gene. The CDR3 length is 14 residues. From germline, CDR1 is KGHSH and CDR2 LQKENI. Deletions cut 4 bases from V and 2 bases from J, with 9 bases between.

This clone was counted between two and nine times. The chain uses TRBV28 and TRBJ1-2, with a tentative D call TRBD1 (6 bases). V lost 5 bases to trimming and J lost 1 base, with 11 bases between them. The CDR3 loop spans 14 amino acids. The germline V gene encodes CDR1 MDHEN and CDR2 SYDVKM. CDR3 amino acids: CASSRTVINYGYTF. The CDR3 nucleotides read TGTGCCAGCAGTCGGACAGTGATTAACTATGGCTACACCTTC.

CDR3 DNA: TGTGCCAGCAGTGAAAGAGGGACTAGGGGCAATGAGCAGTTCTTC. It is translated as CASSERGTRGNEQFF. V gene TRBV2 combines with J gene TRBJ2-1; 8 positions match TRBD2. CDR1 SNHLY and CDR2 FYNNEI come from the germline V gene. With 2 bases clipped from V and 6 bases from J, the junction kept 6 bases outside the gene matches. This CDR3 comprises 15 residues. Complete variable domain (other parts from reference TRBV2 and TRBJ2-1): EPEVTQTPSHQVTQMGQEVILRCVPISNHLYFYWYRQILGQKVEFLVSFYNNEISEKSEIFDDQFSVERPDGSNFTLKIRSTKLEDSAMYFCASSERGTRGNEQFFGPGTRLTVL.

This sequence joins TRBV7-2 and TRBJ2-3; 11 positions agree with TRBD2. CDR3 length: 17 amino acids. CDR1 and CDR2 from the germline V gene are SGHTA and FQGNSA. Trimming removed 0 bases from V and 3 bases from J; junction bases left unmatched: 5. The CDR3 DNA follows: TGTGCCAGCAGCTTAGCGGCTAGCGGGAGGATTACAGATACGCAGTATTTT. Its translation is CASSLAASGRITDTQYF.

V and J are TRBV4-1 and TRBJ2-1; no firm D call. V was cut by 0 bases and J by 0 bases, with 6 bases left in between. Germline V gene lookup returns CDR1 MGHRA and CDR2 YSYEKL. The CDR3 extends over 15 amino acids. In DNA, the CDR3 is TGCGCCAGCAGCCAAGACCCCGTCTCCTACAATGAGCAGTTCTTC. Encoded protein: CASSQDPVSYNEQFF.

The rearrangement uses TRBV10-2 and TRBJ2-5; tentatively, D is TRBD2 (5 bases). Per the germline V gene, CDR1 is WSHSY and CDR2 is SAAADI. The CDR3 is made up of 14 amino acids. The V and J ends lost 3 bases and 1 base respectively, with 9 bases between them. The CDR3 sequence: CASSDWAGQETQYF. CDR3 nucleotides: TGCGCCAGCAGTGATTGGGCGGGCCAAGAGACCCAGTACTTC.

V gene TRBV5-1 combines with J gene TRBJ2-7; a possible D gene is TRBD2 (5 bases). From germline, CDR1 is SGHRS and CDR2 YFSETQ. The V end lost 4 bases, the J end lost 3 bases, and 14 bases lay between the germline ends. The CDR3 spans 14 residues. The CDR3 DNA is TGCGCCAGCAGCCCCGGTGGAGGCTACTACGAGCAGTACTTC. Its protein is CASSPGGGYYEQYF.

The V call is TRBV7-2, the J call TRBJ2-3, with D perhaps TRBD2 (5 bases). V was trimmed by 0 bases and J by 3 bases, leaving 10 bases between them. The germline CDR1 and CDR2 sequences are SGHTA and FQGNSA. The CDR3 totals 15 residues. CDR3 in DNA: TGTGCCAGCAGCTTAGCGCGGGCCTGGACAGATACGCAGTATTTT. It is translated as CASSLARAWTDTQYF.

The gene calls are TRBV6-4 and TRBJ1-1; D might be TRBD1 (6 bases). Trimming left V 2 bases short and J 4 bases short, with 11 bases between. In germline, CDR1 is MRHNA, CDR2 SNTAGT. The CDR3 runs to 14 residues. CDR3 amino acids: CASSDLGQSTEAFF. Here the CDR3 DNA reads TGTGCCAGCAGTGACCTTGGACAGTCCACTGAAGCTTTCTTT.

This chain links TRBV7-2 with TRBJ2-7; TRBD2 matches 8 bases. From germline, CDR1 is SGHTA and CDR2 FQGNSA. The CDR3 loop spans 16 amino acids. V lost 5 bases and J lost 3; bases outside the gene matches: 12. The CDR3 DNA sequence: TGTGCCAGCAGCACACGCGGGGGGAGAGGGGACTACGAGCAGTACTTC. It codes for CASSTRGGRGDYEQYF.

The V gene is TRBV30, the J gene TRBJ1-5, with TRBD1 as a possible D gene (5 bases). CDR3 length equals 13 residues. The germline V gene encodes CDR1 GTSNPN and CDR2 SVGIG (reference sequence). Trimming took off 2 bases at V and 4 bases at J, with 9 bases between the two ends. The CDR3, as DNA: TGTGCCTGGAGTTTAGGGGCGAATCAGCCCCAGCATTTT. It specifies CAWSLGANQPQHF.

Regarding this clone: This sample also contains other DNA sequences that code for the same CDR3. The CDR3 region is CASSFGGTNQPQHF. The CDR3 coding sequence is TGCGCCAGCAGCTTCGGCGGGACCAATCAGCCCCAGCATTTT. The J gene is TRBJ1-5, the V gene TRBV5-1, with D tentatively TRBD1 (5 bases). There are 14 residues in the CDR3. V was cut by 2 bases and J by 3 bases, with 9 bases left in between. The germline CDR1 and CDR2 sequences are SGHRS and YFSETQ.

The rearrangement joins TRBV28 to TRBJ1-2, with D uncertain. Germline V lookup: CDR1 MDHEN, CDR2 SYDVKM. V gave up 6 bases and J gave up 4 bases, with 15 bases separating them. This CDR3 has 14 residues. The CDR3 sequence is CASRNNRVGYGYTF. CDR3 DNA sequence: TGTGCCAGCAGGAATAATAGGGTGGGCTATGGCTACACCTTC.

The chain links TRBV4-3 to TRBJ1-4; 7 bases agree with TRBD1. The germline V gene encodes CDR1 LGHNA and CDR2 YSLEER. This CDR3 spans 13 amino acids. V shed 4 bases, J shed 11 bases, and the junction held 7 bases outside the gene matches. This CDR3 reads CASSLRTGEKLFF. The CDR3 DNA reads TGCGCCAGCAGCCTCCGAACAGGGGAGAAACTGTTTTTT.

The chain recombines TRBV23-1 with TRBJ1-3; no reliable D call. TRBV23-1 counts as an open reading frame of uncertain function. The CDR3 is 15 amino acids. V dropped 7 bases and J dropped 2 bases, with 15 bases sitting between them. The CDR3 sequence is CASTTTEGPGNTIYF. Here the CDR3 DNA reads TGCGCCAGCACCACGACGGAGGGTCCTGGAAACACCATATATTTT.

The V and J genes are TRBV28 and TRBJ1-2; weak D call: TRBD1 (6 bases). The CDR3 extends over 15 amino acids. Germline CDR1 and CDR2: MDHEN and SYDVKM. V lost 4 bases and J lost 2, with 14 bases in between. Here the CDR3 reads CASSSPGGPNYGYTF. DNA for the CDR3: TGTGCCAGCAGTTCCCCGGGGGGGCCCAACTATGGCTACACCTTC.

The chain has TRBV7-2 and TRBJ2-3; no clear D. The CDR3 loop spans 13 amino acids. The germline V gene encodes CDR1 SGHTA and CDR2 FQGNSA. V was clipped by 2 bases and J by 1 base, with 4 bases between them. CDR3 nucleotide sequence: TGTGCCAGCAGCTTATTTGGCACAGATACGCAGTATTTT. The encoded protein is CASSLFGTDTQYF.